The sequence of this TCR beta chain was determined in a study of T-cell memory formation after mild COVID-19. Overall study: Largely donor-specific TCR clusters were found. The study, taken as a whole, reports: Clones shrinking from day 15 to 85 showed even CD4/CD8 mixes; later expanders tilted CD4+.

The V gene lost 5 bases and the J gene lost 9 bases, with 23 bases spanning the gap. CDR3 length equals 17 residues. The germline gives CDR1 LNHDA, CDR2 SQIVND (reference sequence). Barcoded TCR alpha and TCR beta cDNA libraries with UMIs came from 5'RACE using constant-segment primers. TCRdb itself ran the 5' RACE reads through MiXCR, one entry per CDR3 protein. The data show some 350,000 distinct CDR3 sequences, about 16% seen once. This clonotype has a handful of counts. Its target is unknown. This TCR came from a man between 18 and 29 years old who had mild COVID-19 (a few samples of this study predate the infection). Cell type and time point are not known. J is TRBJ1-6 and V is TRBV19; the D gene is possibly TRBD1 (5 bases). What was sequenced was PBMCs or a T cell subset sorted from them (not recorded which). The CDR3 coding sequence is TGTGCCAGTAGTCCCCCGCCAGGGTCACTTCGCCGTTCACCCCTCCACTTT. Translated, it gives CASSPPPGSLRRSPLHF.